This record covers a single TCR beta chain. The data stem from a study of shared clonotypes between healthy human individuals. With 5 bases clipped from V and 3 bases from J, the junction kept 9 bases outside the gene matches. The CDR3 spans 15 residues. Germline CDR1 reads MDHEN; CDR2 reads SYDVKM. Some clones are missing from TCRdb's copy, which holds only in-frame ones; the method was immunoSEQ multiplex PCR. This sample has roughly 2.4 million clones; approximately 94% occur once, and the top ten carry roughly 0.13%. The rearrangement uses TRBV28 and TRBJ2-7; 8 nucleotides match TRBD1. The material sequenced was naive CD4+ T cells sorted from blood. Subset specified: CD45RA+ positively selected. The receptor was isolated from a man between 18 and 35 years old in good health. CDR3 protein: CASSPGQGEFYEQYF. CDR3 nucleotides: TGTGCCAGCAGTCCCGGACAGGGCGAGTTCTACGAGCAGTACTTC.